The sequence of this T cell receptor beta chain was determined in a study of blood T cell repertoires in COVID-19. The CDR3 loop spans 15 amino acids. V lost 0 bases and J lost 4; bases outside the gene matches: 5. Germline V gene data show CDR1 as SGHNT and CDR2 as YYREEE (reference sequence). Here immunoSEQ multiplex PCR was the method, and the copy in TCRdb shows in-frame clones only, minus some. Among under 150,000 clones listed, under 95% were seen once. During active infection, Seattle patients enrolled and were then monitored through disease. V is TRBV5-4 and J is TRBJ2-5; 8 bases are a match to TRBD1. Source material: peripheral blood. This receptor was taken from a man aged 55 to 70 with COVID-19, enrolled during active disease. CDR3 loop: CASSLARGLGETQYF. The CDR3 region has the DNA TGTGCCAGCAGCTTGGCCAGGGGGCTAGGAGAGACCCAGTACTTC. Looking up the rest from reference TRBV5-4 and TRBJ2-5 gives the full variable domain: ETGVTQSPTHLIKTRGQQVTLRCSSQSGHNTVSWYQQALGQGPQFIFQYYREEENGRGNFPPRFSGLQFPNYSSELNVNALELDDSALYLCASSLARGLGETQYFGPGTRLLVL.